The source of this T cell receptor (beta chain) is a study of regulatory T cells in long-lasting Graves disease. This CDR3 spans 15 amino acids. V was shortened by 0 bases and J by 3 bases, with 9 bases between the two germline ends. Germline CDR1 and CDR2: MNHEY and SVGAGI. This clonotype was counted many times. Time point described: newly diagnosed GD, antithyroid drugs for less than 3 months. The TCR library was made from RNA extracted from PBMCs. Arm-PCR with iRepertoire HTBI primers amplified the CDR3 regions for these TCR beta libraries. MiXCR was run by TCRdb on the multiplex PCR reads, yielding one entry per CDR3 protein. Altogether 400,000 to 500,000 distinct CDR3 sequences are present, about a sixth being singletons, with the ten largest covering under 30%. This sample also belongs to another study, concerning T cells in Graves' hyperthyroidism and ophthalmopathy.

The sample consisted of peripheral blood mononuclear cells (PBMCs), taken at new diagnosis, from a patient treated with antithyroid drugs. The V call is TRBV6-5, the J call TRBJ2-1, with D unclear. This clonotype originated in a woman aged 18-29 years with Graves disease. The CDR3 spells CASSYSSTYYNEQFF. The CDR3, as DNA: TGTGCCAGCAGTTACTCGTCTACGTACTACAATGAGCAGTTCTTC.